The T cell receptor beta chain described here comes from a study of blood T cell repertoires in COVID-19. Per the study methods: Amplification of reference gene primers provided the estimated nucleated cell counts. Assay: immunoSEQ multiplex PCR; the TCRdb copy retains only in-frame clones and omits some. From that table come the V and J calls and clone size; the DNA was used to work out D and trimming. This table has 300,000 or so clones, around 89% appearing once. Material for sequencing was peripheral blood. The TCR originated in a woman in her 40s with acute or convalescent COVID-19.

The CDR3 nucleotides are TGTGCCAGCAGTGAAGGGCTACCTACAGGGTACTCTGGAAACACCATATATTTT. Translation: CASSEGLPTGYSGNTIYF. This chain joins TRBV6-1 and TRBJ1-3; perhaps TRBD1 as D (6 bases). Germline-derived CDR1 and CDR2 are MNHNS and SASEGT. The CDR3 consists of 18 residues. The V gene lost 1 base and the J gene lost 0 bases, with 16 bases spanning the gap.